A selection of T cell receptor beta chains follows, all from one sample in a study of beta chain features in type 1 diabetes. Clones were read by immunoSEQ multiplex PCR, and TCRdb kept only the in-frame ones, dropping some. The data hold a few hundred thousand clones, with approximately 9.9% observed a single time. The sequenced sample consisted of naive CD4+ T cells from blood. Receptors were obtained from a woman aged 25-40 years in good health. Both conserved end residues are part of each CDR3.

V	J	CDR3
TRBV28	TRBJ1-1	CASSTTPERTEAFF
TRBV7-9	TRBJ2-4	CASSLEQVAKNIQYF
TRBV29-1	TRBJ2-7	CSAGSYEQYF
TRBV30	TRBJ2-5	CAWSVRGRETQYF
TRBV5-4	TRBJ2-1	CASSFPGLASNEQFF
TRBV5-1	TRBJ2-5	CASSWDRVDETQYF
TRBV7-2	TRBJ2-7	CASSLRGYEQYF
TRBV19	TRBJ2-3	CASSIEREGLGTDTQYF
TRBV19	TRBJ2-1	CASSTGGYNEQFF
TRBV30	TRBJ2-2	CAWSESGGPNTGELFF
TRBV9	TRBJ2-3	CASSVDSSSTDTQYF
TRBV7-3	TRBJ2-2	CASSLIPRTGGSTGELFF
TRBV27	TRBJ2-3	CASSLFSGRGGDTQYF
TRBV27	TRBJ1-1	CASSSRLRDTEAFF
TRBV30	TRBJ1-1	CAWTLDSTNTEAFF
TRBV9	TRBJ2-5	CASSVGVRGQKETQYF
TRBV5-1	TRBJ2-7	CASSEDRGWNEQYF
TRBV4-2	TRBJ2-1	CASSLLASGRAEQFF
TRBV29-1	TRBJ2-5	CSVEDTGLQETQYF
TRBV6-1	TRBJ2-3	CASSESRQYF
TRBV9	TRBJ2-7	CASSVGGQGAVEQYF
TRBV29-1	TRBJ2-1	CSARKGQGYYNEQFF